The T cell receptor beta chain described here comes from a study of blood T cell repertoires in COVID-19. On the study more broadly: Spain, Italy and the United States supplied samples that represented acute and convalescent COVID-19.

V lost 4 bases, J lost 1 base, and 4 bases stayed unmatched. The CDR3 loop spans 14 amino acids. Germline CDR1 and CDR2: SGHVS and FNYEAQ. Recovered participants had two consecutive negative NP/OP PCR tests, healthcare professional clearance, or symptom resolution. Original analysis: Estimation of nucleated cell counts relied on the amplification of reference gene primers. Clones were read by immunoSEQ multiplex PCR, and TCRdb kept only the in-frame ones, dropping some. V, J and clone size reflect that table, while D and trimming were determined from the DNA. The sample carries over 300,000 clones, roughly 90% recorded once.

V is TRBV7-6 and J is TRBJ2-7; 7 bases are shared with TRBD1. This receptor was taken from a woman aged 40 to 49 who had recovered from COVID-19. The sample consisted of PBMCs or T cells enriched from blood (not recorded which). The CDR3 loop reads CASSSPGQSYEQYF. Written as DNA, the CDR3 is TGTGCCAGCAGCTCCCCGGGACAGTCCTACGAGCAGTACTTC.